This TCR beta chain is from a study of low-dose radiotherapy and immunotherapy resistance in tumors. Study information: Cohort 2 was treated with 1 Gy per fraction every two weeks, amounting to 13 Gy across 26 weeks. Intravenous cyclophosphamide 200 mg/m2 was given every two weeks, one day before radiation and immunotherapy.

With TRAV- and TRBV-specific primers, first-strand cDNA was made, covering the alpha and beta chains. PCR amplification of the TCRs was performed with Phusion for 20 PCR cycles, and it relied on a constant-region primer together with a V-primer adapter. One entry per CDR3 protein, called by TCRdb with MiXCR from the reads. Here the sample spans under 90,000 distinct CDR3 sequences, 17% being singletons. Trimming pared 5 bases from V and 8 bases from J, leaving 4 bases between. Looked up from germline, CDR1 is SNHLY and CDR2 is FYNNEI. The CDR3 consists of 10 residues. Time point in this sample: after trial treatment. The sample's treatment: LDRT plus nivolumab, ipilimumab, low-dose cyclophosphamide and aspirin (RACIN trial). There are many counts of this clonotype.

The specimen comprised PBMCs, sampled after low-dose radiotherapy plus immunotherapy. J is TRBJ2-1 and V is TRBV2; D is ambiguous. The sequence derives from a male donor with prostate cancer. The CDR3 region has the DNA TGTGCCAGCAGTAGCCATGAGCAGTTCTTC. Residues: CASSSHEQFF. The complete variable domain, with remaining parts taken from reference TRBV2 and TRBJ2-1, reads EPEVTQTPSHQVTQMGQEVILRCVPISNHLYFYWYRQILGQKVEFLVSFYNNEISEKSEIFDDQFSVERPDGSNFTLKIRSTKLEDSAMYFCASSSHEQFFGPGTRLTVL.